These 29 T cell receptor beta chains were sequenced from one sample in a study of blood T cell repertoires in COVID-19. Only in-frame clones appear in the TCRdb table, and some are missing; sequencing was by immunoSEQ multiplex PCR. This table holds about 170,000 clones, roughly 86% found once. Material: peripheral blood. The receptors originated from a woman aged 80 or over in a cohort sampled during active or convalescent COVID-19.

The chain uses TRBV12-3 or TRBV12-4 and TRBJ2-2, with D tentatively TRBD1 (5 bases). The CDR3 is made up of 11 amino acids. V was trimmed by 5 bases and J by 7 bases, leaving 5 bases between them. The CDR3 loop is CASSQGGELFF. CDR3 nucleotides: TGTGCCAGCAGTCAGGGCGGGGAGCTGTTTTTT.

The chain links TRBV9 to TRBJ2-2; a weak D match, TRBD2 (5 bases). Per the germline V gene, CDR1 is SGDLS and CDR2 is YYNGEE. V lost 0 bases, J lost 3 bases, and 9 bases lay in between. CDR3 length equals 15 residues. Here the CDR3 DNA reads TGTGCCAGCAGCGTAGCCAGCGGCTACACCGGGGAGCTGTTTTTT. Protein: CASSVASGYTGELFF.

V gene TRBV10-3 combines with J gene TRBJ1-1; D ambiguous. The CDR3 is 15 residues long. CDR1 is ENHRY, CDR2 SYGVKD, per germline. Trimming took 5 bases from V and 1 from J, leaving 14 bases between them. CDR3 sequence (DNA): TGTGCCATCAGTCATGGCCCCAGAGGGAACACTGAAGCTTTCTTT. Protein sequence: CAISHGPRGNTEAFF.

The chain links TRBV19 to TRBJ1-5, with D possibly TRBD1 on 5 matching bases. This CDR3 contains 16 residues. Trimming stripped 7 bases from V and 1 base from J, with 17 bases between. Germline V gene sequence: CDR1 LNHDA, CDR2 SQIVND (reference sequence). The CDR3 sequence is CASTSRAGGSNQPQHF. The CDR3 DNA is TGTGCCAGTACCTCCCGGGCCGGGGGAAGCAATCAGCCCCAGCATTTT. Looking up the rest from reference TRBV19 and TRBJ1-5 gives the full variable domain: DGGITQSPKYLFRKEGQNVTLSCEQNLNHDAMYWYRQDPGQGLRLIYYSQIVNDFQKGDIAEGYSVSREKKESFPLTVTSAQKNPTAFYLCASTSRAGGSNQPQHFGDGTRLSIL.

The rearrangement joins TRBV18 to TRBJ1-4; 11 nucleotides line up with TRBD1. The germline V gene has CDR1 KGHSH and CDR2 LQKENI. The CDR3 is 14 amino acids. With V trimmed by 3 bases and J by 8 bases, 2 bases remained unmatched. CDR3 loop: CASSPGQGGEKLFF. In DNA form, the CDR3 reads TGTGCCAGCTCACCGGGACAGGGGGGAGAAAAACTGTTTTTT.

The chain carries TRBV5-4 and TRBJ2-3; 9 bases agree with TRBD2. Germline assignment: CDR1 SGHNT and CDR2 YYREEE (reference sequence). The CDR3 covers 16 residues. V lost 6 bases and J lost 2; bases outside the gene matches: 10. For the CDR3, the DNA is TGTGCCAGCACCCCCGATAGCGGGGGATACACAGATACGCAGTATTTT. Encoded protein: CASTPDSGGYTDTQYF.

The V call is TRBV19, the J call TRBJ2-3, with 11 bases aligning to TRBD2. Germline values: CDR1 LNHDA, CDR2 SQIVND (reference sequence). The CDR3 length is 16 residues. V trimming: 1 base; J trimming: 5 bases; junction bases outside the gene matches: 5. The chain's CDR3 is CASSIAPGLAGDTQYF. Written as DNA, the CDR3 is TGTGCCAGTAGTATAGCCCCCGGACTAGCGGGAGATACGCAGTATTTT.

The rearrangement uses TRBV19 and TRBJ2-3; weak D call: TRBD1 (5 bases). Looked up from germline, CDR1 is LNHDA and CDR2 is SQIVND (reference sequence). The CDR3 loop spans 15 amino acids. V was trimmed by 3 bases and J by 0 bases, leaving 10 bases between them. In DNA, the CDR3 is TGTGCCAGTAGTATGCGCAGGGTAAGCACAGATACGCAGTATTTT. It specifies CASSMRRVSTDTQYF.

This rearrangement joins TRBV7-2 to TRBJ2-3, with 13 bases identical to TRBD2. V lost 4 bases, J lost 2 bases, and 12 bases stayed unmatched. The CDR3 runs 19 residues. The germline CDR1 and CDR2 sequences are SGHTA and FQGNSA. The CDR3 bases are TGTGCCAGCAGCTCCGGACTAGCGGGAGATCCCAAAAACACAGATACGCAGTATTTT. Translated: CASSSGLAGDPKNTDTQYF.

The chain employs TRBV29-1 and TRBJ1-2; 7 bases align to TRBD1. CDR3 size: 14 residues. The V segment lost 3 bases and the J segment 2 bases; nucleotides outside the gene matches: 6. Germline CDR1 reads SQVTM; CDR2 reads ANQGSEA. CDR3 residues: CSVEALGQNYGYTF. The DNA of the CDR3 is TGCAGCGTTGAGGCTTTGGGACAGAACTATGGCTACACCTTC.

The chain joins TRBV29-1 to TRBJ2-4; the match to TRBD1 covers 9 bases. With V trimmed by 5 bases and J by 5 bases, 4 bases remained unmatched. Germline V gives CDR1 SQVTM, CDR2 ANQGSEA. This CDR3 is built from 13 residues. CDR3 residues: CSVRQGGENIQYF. CDR3 DNA: TGCAGCGTTAGACAGGGGGGCGAAAACATTCAGTACTTC.

The chain combines TRBV24-1 with TRBJ2-5; 9 bases map to TRBD1. V gave up 1 base and J gave up 5 bases; unmatched junction bases: 4. The CDR3 sequence is 15 residues long. Looked up from germline, CDR1 is KGHDR and CDR2 is SFDVKD. The CDR3 region has the DNA TGTGCCACCAGTGATTTATACACAGGGGGCGAGACCCAGTACTTC. Translation gives CATSDLYTGGETQYF.

This clone was seen only a few times. V usage is TRBV4-1 and J usage is TRBJ2-7, with 14 bases lining up with TRBD2. J gave up 2 bases and V 1 base, and 7 bases lay outside the gene matches. The length of the CDR3 is 18 residues. Germline V gene sequence: CDR1 MGHRA, CDR2 YSYEKL. CDR3 sequence: CASSQVLLTSGRAYEQYV. For the CDR3, the DNA is TGCGCCAGCAGCCAAGTCCTTCTGACTAGCGGGAGGGCCTACGAGCAGTACGTC.

The chain joins TRBV7-9 to TRBJ1-1, with D unresolved. CDR3 length: 16 residues. Germline V CDR1 and CDR2: SEHNR, FQNEAQ (reference sequence). Trimming took off 6 bases at V and 0 bases at J, with 17 bases between the two ends. The CDR3 sequence is CASSLIMAPMNTEAFF. CDR3 nucleotide sequence: TGTGCCAGCAGTCTCATTATGGCCCCAATGAACACTGAAGCTTTCTTT.

This clone was seen only once. The gene calls are TRBV27 and TRBJ1-1; TRBD1 matches 12 bases. Germline assignment: CDR1 MNHEY and CDR2 SMNVEV (reference sequence). This CDR3 has 16 amino acids. V shed 2 bases, J shed 6 bases, and the junction held 7 bases outside the gene matches. The DNA for the CDR3 is TGTGCCAGCAGTTTAGGGGACAGGGGGCGTGCATCTGAAGCTTTCTTT. Translation: CASSLGDRGRASEAFF.

This chain uses TRBV19 with TRBJ1-3, with D maybe TRBD1 (6 bases). There are 17 residues in the CDR3. The V end was cut by 3 bases, the J end by 1 base, with 16 bases between. From germline, CDR1 is LNHDA and CDR2 SQIVND (reference sequence). Here the CDR3 DNA reads TGTGCCAGTAGTATCTCTAGGACAGACTTTTCTGGAAACACCATATATTTT. It encodes CASSISRTDFSGNTIYF.

The chain combines TRBV5-4 with TRBJ2-5; TRBD2 matches at 7 bases. Germline CDR1 and CDR2: SGHNT and YYREEE (reference sequence). The CDR3 is 16 amino acids. J lost 3 bases, V lost 6 bases, and 14 bases had no gene match. Written as DNA, the CDR3 is TGTGCCAGCACCTCCTTTAAGGCTAGCGGAGAAGAGACCCAGTACTTC. Protein sequence: CASTSFKASGEETQYF.

V gene TRBV19 combines with J gene TRBJ1-2; D ambiguous. The CDR3 contains 16 residues. Germline CDR1 reads LNHDA; CDR2 reads SQIVND (reference sequence). The germline V and J ends were trimmed by 7 bases and 1 base, with 19 bases remaining between them. The CDR3 protein is CASTLVRDSGNYGYTF. CDR3 nucleotides: TGTGCCAGTACCCTAGTCCGGGATTCCGGTAACTATGGCTACACCTTC.

The chain links TRBV30 to TRBJ1-4, with TRBD1 identical over 7 bases. V lost 5 bases to trimming and J lost 5 bases; unmatched junction nucleotides: 14. In germline, CDR1 is GTSNPN, CDR2 SVGIG (reference sequence). The CDR3 loop spans 16 amino acids. The chain's CDR3 is CAWASPVQGQNEKLFF. DNA for the CDR3: TGTGCCTGGGCCTCTCCGGTACAGGGGCAGAATGAAAAACTGTTTTTT.

V usage is TRBV10-1 and J usage is TRBJ1-5; a weak D match, TRBD1 (5 bases). V was shortened by 8 bases and J by 1 base, with 9 bases between the two germline ends. The CDR3 is made up of 13 amino acids. Germline loops: CDR1 WNHNN, CDR2 SYGVQD (reference sequence). The CDR3 DNA reads as TGCGCCAGCGCAGGGAGGAGCAATCAGCCCCAGCATTTT. This translates into CASAGRSNQPQHF.

The chain employs TRBV6-1 and TRBJ2-2; TRBD1 agrees at 8 bases. Per the germline V gene, CDR1 is MNHNS and CDR2 is SASEGT. V lost 0 bases to trimming and J lost 2 bases; unmatched junction nucleotides: 8. CDR3 length: 18 amino acids. For the CDR3, the DNA is TGTGCCAGCAGTGAAGCGATACGGACAGGGCTAAACACCGGGGAGCTGTTTTTT. This codes for CASSEAIRTGLNTGELFF.

Written as DNA, the CDR3 is TGTGCCAGCAGCACACTGACAGGGTCAAATGAAAAACTGTTTTTT. Its protein is CASSTLTGSNEKLFF. The genes are TRBV5-6 and TRBJ1-4, with 7 bases fitting TRBD1. Losses at the gene ends were 4 bases for V and 5 bases for J; bases not matched to a gene: 8. CDR3 length: 15 amino acids. The V gene's germline CDR1 is SGHDT and CDR2 YYEEEE.

V and J are TRBV4-1 and TRBJ1-5; TRBD1 aligns across 9 bases. This CDR3 is 14 amino acids long. Looked up from germline, CDR1 is MGHRA and CDR2 is YSYEKL. Germline trimming cut 4 bases from V and 7 bases from J; bases unmatched to any gene: 5. The CDR3 DNA is TGCGCCAGCAGCCCAGGGACAGGGTACCAGCCCCAGCATTTT. The encoded protein is CASSPGTGYQPQHF.

The chain carries TRBV30 and TRBJ1-4; D not resolved. The CDR3 has 13 amino acids. V was clipped by 0 bases and J by 3 bases, with 5 bases between them. The germline gives CDR1 GTSNPN, CDR2 SVGIG (reference sequence). The CDR3 DNA is TGTGCCTGGAGTGTCCTAGCTAATGAAAAACTGTTTTTT. Its translation is CAWSVLANEKLFF. Together with reference TRBV30 and TRBJ1-4, the CDR3 gives the full variable domain: SQTIHQWPATLVQPVGSPLSLECTVEGTSNPNLYWYRQAAGRGLQLLFYSVGIGQISSEVPQNLSASRPQDRQFILSSKKLLLSDSGFYLCAWSVLANEKLFFGSGTQLSVL.

The rearrangement links TRBV19 to TRBJ1-2; TRBD1 matches at 11 bases. This CDR3 spans 15 amino acids. The V gene end was trimmed by 6 bases and the J gene end by 4 bases; junction bases not matched to a gene: 7. The germline V gene has CDR1 LNHDA and CDR2 SQIVND (reference sequence). The CDR3: CASSPGQGGSYGYTF. The CDR3, as DNA: TGTGCCAGTAGCCCGGGACAGGGGGGGAGCTATGGCTACACCTTC.

This chain connects TRBV10-2 to TRBJ2-3; 11 bases fit TRBD2. This CDR3 is built from 14 residues. From germline, CDR1 is WSHSY and CDR2 SAAADI. The junction had 4 bases not matched to a gene; V was cut back by 7 bases and J by 4 bases. The CDR3, as DNA: TGCGCCAGCAAGACGACTAGCGGGGCAGATACGCAGTATTTT. Translated, it gives CASKTTSGADTQYF.

As concerns this clone: Its ends do not fully match the called genes, so a read error is possible. Other DNA variants within this sample encode the same CDR3. The V and J genes are TRBV10-3 and TRBJ1-2, with a tentative D call TRBD1 (6 bases). The CDR3 contains 13 residues. The germline CDR1 and CDR2 sequences are ENHRY and SYGVKD. This CDR3 reads CAISETGNYGYTF. In nucleotides, the CDR3 is TGTGCTATCAGTGAAACAGGGAACTATGGCTACACCTTC.

V is TRBV9 and J is TRBJ2-2; D is perhaps TRBD2 (6 bases). The germline V gene has CDR1 SGDLS and CDR2 YYNGEE. This CDR3 is 13 amino acids long. Trimming removed 4 bases at V and 6 bases at J, with 10 bases between. The CDR3 sequence is CASSPRDSGELFF. In DNA, the CDR3 is TGTGCCAGCAGCCCCAGGGACTCCGGGGAGCTGTTTTTT.

This clone has just one count. The chain employs TRBV19 and TRBJ2-5, with 14 bases fitting TRBD2. V was pared by 8 bases and J by 0 bases, with 8 bases of the junction left unmatched. Per the germline V gene, CDR1 is LNHDA and CDR2 is SQIVND (reference sequence). The length of the CDR3 is 17 residues. CDR3 nucleotide sequence: TGTGCCAGTTCGGGACTAGCGGGAGTCTTGGACCAAGAGACCCAGTACTTC. Protein product: CASSGLAGVLDQETQYF. Using reference TRBV19 and TRBJ2-5 for the parts outside the CDR3, the full variable domain is DGGITQSPKYLFRKEGQNVTLSCEQNLNHDAMYWYRQDPGQGLRLIYYSQIVNDFQKGDIAEGYSVSREKKESFPLTVTSAQKNPTAFYLCASSGLAGVLDQETQYFGPGTRLLVL.